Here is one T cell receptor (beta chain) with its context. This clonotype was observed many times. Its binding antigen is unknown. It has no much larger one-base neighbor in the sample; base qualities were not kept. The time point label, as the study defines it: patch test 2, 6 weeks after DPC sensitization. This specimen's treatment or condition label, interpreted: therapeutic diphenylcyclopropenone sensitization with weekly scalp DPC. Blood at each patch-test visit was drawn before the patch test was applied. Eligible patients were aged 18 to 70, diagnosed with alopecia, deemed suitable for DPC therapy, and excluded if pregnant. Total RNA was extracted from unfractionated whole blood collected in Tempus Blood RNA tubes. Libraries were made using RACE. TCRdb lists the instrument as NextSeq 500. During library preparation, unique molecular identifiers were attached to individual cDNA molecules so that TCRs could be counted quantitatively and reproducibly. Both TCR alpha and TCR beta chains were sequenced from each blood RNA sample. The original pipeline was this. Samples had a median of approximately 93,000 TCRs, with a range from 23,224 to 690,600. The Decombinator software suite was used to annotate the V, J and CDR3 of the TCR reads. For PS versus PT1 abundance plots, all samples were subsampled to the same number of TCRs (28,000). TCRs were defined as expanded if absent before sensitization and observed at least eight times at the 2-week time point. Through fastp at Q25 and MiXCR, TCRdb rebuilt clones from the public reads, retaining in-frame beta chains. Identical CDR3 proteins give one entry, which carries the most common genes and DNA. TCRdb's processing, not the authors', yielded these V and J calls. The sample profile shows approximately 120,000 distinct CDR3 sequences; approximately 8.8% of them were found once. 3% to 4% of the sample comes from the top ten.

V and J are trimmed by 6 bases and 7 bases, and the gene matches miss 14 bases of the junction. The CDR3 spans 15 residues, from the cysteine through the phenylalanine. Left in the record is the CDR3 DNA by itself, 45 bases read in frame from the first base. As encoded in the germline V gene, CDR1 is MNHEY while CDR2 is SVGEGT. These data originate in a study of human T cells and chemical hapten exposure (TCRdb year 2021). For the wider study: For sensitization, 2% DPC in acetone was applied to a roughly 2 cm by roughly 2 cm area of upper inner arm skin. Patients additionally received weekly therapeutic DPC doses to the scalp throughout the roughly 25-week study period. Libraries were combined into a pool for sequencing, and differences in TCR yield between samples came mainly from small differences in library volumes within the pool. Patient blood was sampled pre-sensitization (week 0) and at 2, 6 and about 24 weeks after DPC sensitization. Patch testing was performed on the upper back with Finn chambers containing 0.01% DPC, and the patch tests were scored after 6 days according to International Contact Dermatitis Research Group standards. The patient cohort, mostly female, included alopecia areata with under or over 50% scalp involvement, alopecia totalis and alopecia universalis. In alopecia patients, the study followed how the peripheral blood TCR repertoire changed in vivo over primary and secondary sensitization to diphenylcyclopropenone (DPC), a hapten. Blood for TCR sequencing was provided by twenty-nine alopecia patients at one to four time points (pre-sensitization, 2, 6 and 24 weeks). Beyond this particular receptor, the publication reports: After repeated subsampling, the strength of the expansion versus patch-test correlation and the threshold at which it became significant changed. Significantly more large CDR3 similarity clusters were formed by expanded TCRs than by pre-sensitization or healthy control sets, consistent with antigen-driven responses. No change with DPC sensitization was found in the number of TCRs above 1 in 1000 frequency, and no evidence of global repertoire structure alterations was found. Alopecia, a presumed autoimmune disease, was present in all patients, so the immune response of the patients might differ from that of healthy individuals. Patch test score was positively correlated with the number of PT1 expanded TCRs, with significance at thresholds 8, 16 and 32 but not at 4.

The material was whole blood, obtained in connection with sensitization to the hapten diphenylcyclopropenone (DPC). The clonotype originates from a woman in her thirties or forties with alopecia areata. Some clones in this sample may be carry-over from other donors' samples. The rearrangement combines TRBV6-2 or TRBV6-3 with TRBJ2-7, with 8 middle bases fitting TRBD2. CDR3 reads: CASRVPGTRIWEQYF. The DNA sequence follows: TGTGCCAGCAGGGTCCCCGGGACTAGAATTTGGGAGCAGTACTTC.